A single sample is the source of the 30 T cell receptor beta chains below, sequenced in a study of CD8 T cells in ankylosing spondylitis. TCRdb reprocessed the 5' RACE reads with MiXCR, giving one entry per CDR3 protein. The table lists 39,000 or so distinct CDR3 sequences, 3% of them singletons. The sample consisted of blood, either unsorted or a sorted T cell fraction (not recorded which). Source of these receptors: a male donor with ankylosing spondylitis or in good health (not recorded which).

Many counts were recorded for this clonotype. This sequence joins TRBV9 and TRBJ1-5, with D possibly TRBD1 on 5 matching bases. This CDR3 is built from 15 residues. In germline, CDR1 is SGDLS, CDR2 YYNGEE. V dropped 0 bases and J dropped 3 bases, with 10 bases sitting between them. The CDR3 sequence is CASSVGGGNNQPQHF. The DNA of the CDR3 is TGTGCCAGCAGCGTAGGGGGCGGAAACAATCAGCCCCAGCATTTT.

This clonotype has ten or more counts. CDR3 sequence reads: CASSALAKDTQYF. Here the CDR3 DNA reads TGTGCCAGCAGCGCCCTAGCGAAAGATACGCAGTATTTT. V is TRBV9 and J is TRBJ2-3; perhaps TRBD2 as D (6 bases). There are 13 residues in the CDR3. The germline V gene has CDR1 SGDLS and CDR2 YYNGEE. V was trimmed by 3 bases and J by 5 bases, leaving 10 bases between them.

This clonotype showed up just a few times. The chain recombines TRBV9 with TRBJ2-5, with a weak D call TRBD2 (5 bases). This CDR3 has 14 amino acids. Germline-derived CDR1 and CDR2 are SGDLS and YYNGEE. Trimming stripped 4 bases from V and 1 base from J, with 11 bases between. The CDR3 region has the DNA TGTGCCAGCAGCACACGGGGTCTCCAAGAGACCCAGTACTTC. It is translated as CASSTRGLQETQYF.

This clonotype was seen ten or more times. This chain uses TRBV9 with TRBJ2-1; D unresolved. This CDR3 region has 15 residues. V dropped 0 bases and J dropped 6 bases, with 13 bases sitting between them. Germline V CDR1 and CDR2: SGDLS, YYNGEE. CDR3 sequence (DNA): TGTGCCAGCAGCGTAGGGATAGTGTGGGGCAATGAGCAGTTCTTC. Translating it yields CASSVGIVWGNEQFF.

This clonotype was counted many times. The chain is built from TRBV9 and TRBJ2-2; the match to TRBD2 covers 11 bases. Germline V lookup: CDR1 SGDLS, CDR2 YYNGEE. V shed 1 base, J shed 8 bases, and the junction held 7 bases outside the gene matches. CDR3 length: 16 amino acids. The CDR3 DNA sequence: TGTGCCAGCAGCGTAAATAGCGGGGGGGCTCGAGGGGAGCTGTTTTTT. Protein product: CASSVNSGGARGELFF.

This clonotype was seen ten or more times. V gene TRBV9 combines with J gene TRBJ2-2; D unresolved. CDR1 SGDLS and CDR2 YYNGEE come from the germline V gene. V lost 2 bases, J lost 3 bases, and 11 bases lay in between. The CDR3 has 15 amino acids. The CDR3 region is CASSVFMGYTGELFF. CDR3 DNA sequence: TGTGCCAGCAGCGTCTTCATGGGGTACACCGGGGAGCTGTTTTTT.

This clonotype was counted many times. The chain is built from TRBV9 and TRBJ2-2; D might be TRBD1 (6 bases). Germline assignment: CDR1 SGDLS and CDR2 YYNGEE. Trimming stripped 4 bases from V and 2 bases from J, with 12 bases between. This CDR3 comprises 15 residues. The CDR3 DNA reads TGTGCCAGCAGCCCGGGACACCGTAACACCGGGGAGCTGTTTTTT. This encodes CASSPGHRNTGELFF.

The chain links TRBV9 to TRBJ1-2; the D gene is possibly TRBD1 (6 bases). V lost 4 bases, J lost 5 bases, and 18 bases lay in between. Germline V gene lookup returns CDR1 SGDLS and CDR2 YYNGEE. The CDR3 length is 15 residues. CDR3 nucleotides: TGTGCCAGCAGCTCGAGGGACACTCTGGGTTATGGCTACACCTTC. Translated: CASSSRDTLGYGYTF.

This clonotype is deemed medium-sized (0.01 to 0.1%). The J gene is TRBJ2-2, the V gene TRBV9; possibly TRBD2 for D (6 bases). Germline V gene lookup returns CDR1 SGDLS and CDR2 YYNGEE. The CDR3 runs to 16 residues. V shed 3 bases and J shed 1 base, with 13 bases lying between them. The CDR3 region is CASSARLGLNTGELFF. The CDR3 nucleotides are TGTGCCAGCAGCGCCCGACTAGGGTTGAACACCGGGGAGCTGTTTTTT.

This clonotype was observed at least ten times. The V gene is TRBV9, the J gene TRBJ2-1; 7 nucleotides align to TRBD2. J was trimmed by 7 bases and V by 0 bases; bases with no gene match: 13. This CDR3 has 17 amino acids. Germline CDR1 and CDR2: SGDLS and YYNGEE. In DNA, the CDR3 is TGTGCCAGCAGCGTAGCTCTCCAGCGGGGCCCCGGAAATGAGCAGTTCTTC. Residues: CASSVALQRGPGNEQFF.

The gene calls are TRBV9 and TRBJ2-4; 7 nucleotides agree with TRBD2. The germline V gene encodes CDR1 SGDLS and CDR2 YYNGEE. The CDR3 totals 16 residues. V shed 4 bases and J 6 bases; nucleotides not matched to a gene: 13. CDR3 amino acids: CASSRGRVEGRNIQYF. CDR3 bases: TGTGCCAGCAGCCGGGGGAGGGTTGAGGGGAGAAACATTCAGTACTTC.

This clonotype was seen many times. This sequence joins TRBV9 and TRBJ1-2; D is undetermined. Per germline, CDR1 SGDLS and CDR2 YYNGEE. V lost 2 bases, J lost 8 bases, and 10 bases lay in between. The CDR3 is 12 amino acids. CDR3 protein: CASSVGELGYTF. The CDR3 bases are TGTGCCAGCAGCGTGGGCGAATTGGGCTACACCTTC.

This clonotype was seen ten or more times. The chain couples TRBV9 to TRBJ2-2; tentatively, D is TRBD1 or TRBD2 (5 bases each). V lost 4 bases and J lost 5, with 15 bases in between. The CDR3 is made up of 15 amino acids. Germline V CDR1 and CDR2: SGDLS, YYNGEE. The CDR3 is CASSPWDQLTGELFF. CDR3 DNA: TGTGCCAGCAGCCCCTGGGACCAGCTGACCGGGGAGCTGTTTTTT.

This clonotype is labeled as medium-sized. The CDR3 sequence: CSASPRVGPDTQYF. The CDR3, as DNA: TGCAGTGCTAGTCCCCGGGTGGGGCCAGATACGCAGTATTTT. J is TRBJ2-3 and V is TRBV20-1, with D perhaps matching TRBD1 (5 bases). CDR1 DFQATT and CDR2 SNEGSKA come from the germline V gene (reference sequence). The CDR3 has 14 residues. V lost 3 bases and J lost 4, with 14 bases in between.

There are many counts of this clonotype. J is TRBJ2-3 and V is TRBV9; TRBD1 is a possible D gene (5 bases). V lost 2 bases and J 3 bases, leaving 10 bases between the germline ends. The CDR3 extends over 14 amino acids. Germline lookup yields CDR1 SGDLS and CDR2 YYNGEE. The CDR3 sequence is CASSVGRVTDTQYF. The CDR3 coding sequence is TGTGCCAGCAGCGTCGGCAGGGTGACAGATACGCAGTATTTT.

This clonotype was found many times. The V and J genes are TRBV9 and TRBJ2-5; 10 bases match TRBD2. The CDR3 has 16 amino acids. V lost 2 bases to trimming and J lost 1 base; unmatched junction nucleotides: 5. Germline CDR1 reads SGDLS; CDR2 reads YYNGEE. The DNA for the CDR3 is TGTGCCAGCAGCGTGGGGTCTAGCGGGAGCCAAGAGACCCAGTACTTC. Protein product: CASSVGSSGSQETQYF.

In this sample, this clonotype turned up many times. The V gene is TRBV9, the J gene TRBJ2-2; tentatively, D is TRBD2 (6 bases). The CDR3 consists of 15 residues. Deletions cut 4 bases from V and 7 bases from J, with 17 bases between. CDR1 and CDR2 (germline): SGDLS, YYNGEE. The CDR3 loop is CASSYQGLVGGELFF. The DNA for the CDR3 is TGTGCCAGCAGCTACCAGGGACTCGTCGGCGGGGAGCTGTTTTTT.

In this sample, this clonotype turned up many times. DNA for the CDR3: TGTGCCAGCAGCGTAGTAGGAGATACGCAGTATTTT. This gives the protein CASSVVGDTQYF. The chain is built from TRBV9 and TRBJ2-3, with D unresolved. V gave up 0 bases and J gave up 5 bases, with 4 bases separating them. CDR3 size: 12 residues. CDR1 and CDR2 from the germline V gene are SGDLS and YYNGEE.

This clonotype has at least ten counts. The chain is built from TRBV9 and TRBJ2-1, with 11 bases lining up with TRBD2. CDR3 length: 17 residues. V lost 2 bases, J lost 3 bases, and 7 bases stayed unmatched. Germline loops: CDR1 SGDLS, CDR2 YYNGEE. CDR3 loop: CASSVGTSGLSYNEQFF. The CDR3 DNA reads TGTGCCAGCAGCGTCGGGACTAGCGGATTAAGCTACAATGAGCAGTTCTTC. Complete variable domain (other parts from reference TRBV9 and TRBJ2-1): DSGVTQTPKHLITATGQRVTLRCSPRSGDLSVYWYQQSLDQGLQFLIQYYNGEERAKGNILERFSAQQFPDLHSELNLSSLELGDSALYFCASSVGTSGLSYNEQFFGPGTRLTVL.

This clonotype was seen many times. The CDR3 sequence: CASSPRYEAGTGYTF. The CDR3 DNA follows: TGTGCCAGCAGCCCCCGGTACGAGGCAGGGACTGGCTACACCTTC. This chain links TRBV9 with TRBJ1-2; D is possibly TRBD1 (5 bases). Trimming removed 4 bases at V and 7 bases at J, with 20 bases between. The CDR3 length is 15 residues. Germline V gives CDR1 SGDLS, CDR2 YYNGEE. The full variable domain, rest sourced from reference TRBV9 and TRBJ1-2, is DSGVTQTPKHLITATGQRVTLRCSPRSGDLSVYWYQQSLDQGLQFLIQYYNGEERAKGNILERFSAQQFPDLHSELNLSSLELGDSALYFCASSPRYEAGTGYTFGSGTRLTVV.

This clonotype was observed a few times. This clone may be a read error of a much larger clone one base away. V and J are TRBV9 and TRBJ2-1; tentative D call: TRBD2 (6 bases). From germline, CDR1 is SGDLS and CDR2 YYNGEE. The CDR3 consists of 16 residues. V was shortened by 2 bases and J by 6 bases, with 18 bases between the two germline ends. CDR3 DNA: TGTGCCAGCAGCGTGGGAATTGGCGGGGCCCCCAATGAGCAGTTCTTC. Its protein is CASSVGIGGAPNEQFF. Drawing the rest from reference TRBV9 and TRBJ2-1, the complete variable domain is DSGVTQTPKHLITATGQRVTLRCSPRSGDLSVYWYQQSLDQGLQFLIQYYNGEERAKGNILERFSAQQFPDLHSELNLSSLELGDSALYFCASSVGIGGAPNEQFFGPGTRLTVL.

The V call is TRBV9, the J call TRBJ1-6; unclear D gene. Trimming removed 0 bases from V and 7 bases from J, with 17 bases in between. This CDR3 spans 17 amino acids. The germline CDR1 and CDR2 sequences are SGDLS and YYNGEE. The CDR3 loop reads CASSVADGIVGNSPLHF. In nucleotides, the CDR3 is TGTGCCAGCAGCGTAGCTGATGGGATTGTGGGGAATTCACCCCTCCACTTT.

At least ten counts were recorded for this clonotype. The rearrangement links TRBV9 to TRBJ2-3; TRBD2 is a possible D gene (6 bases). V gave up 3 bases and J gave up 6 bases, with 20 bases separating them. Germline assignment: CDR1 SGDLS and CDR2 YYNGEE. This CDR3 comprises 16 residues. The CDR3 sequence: CASSARRETGYDTQYF. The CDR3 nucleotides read TGTGCCAGCAGCGCCAGACGGGAGACGGGATATGATACGCAGTATTTT. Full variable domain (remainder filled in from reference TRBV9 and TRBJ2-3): DSGVTQTPKHLITATGQRVTLRCSPRSGDLSVYWYQQSLDQGLQFLIQYYNGEERAKGNILERFSAQQFPDLHSELNLSSLELGDSALYFCASSARRETGYDTQYFGPGTRLTVL.

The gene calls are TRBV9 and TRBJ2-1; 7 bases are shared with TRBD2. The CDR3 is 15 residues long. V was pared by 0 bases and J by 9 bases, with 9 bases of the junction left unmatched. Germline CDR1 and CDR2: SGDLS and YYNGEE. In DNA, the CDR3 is TGTGCCAGCAGCGTAGTAGTGGGGGGGTGGAGTGAGCAGTTCTTC. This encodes CASSVVVGGWSEQFF.

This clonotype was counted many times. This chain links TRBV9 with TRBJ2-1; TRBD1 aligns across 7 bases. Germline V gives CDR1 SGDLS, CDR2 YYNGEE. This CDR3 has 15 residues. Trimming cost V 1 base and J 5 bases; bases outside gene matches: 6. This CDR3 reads CASSVLGQTNNEQFF. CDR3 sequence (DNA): TGTGCCAGCAGCGTATTGGGACAGACCAACAATGAGCAGTTCTTC.

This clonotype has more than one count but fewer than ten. The CDR3 reads CASSSRVGSTDTQYF. For the CDR3, the DNA is TGTGCCAGCAGCTCCCGGGTCGGCAGCACAGATACGCAGTATTTT. V and J are TRBV9 and TRBJ2-3, with D uncertain. Trimming stripped 4 bases from V and 0 bases from J, with 12 bases between. The CDR3 extends over 15 amino acids. Germline values: CDR1 SGDLS, CDR2 YYNGEE.

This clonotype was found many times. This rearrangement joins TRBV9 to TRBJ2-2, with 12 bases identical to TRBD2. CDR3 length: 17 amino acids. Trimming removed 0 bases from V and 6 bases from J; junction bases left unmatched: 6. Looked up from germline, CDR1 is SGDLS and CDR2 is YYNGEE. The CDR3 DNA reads TGTGCCAGCAGCGTAGGGAGCCTAGCGGGAGGGCCCGGGGAGCTGTTTTTT. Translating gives CASSVGSLAGGPGELFF.

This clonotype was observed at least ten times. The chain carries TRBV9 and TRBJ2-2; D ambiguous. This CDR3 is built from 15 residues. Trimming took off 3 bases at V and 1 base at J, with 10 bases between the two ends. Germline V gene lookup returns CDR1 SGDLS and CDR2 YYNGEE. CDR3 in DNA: TGTGCCAGCAGCGCCAGCCGAGGGAACACCGGGGAGCTGTTTTTT. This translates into CASSASRGNTGELFF.

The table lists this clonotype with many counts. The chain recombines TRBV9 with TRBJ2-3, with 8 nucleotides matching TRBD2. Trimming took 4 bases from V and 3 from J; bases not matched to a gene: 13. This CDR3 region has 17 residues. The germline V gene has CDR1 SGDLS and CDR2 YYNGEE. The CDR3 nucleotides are TGTGCCAGCAGCCCCCGGGGGGGTAGCGGGGTAACAGATACGCAGTATTTT. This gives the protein CASSPRGGSGVTDTQYF.

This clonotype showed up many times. Here the CDR3 DNA reads TGTGCCAGCAGCGTTGGGGGGGGCAGCCTGAACACTGAAGCTTTCTTT. Translation: CASSVGGGSLNTEAFF. This chain joins TRBV9 and TRBJ1-1; the D gene is possibly TRBD1 (6 bases). Germline CDR1 is SGDLS and CDR2 is YYNGEE. Trimming stripped 2 bases from V and 0 bases from J, with 14 bases between. This CDR3 region has 16 residues.